The entry below describes one TCR beta chain. Its matching antigen is unknown. This entry comes from a study of OX40 agonist ivuxolimab in advanced cancers. In the study overall: Patients were treated with ivuxolimab, an agonistic anti-OX40 (CD134) antibody. Study conclusions and caveats: Partial responders at 0.1-3.0 mg/kg showed near-lowest clonal expansion. Researchers did not determine the expanded peripheral T cells' antigen specificity.

The length of the CDR3 is 17 residues. Germline-derived CDR1 and CDR2 are GTSNPN and SVGIG (reference sequence). V lost 2 bases, J lost 4 bases, and 14 bases stayed unmatched. Sequenced by immunoSEQ multiplex PCR; TCRdb stores in-frame clones only, minus some. The sample has about 27,000 clones, 82% seen once. The V gene is TRBV30, the J gene TRBJ1-1, with 9 bases identical to TRBD1. The clonotype was recovered from an adult with an advanced solid tumor such as melanoma, head and neck, liver or kidney cancer. The specimen comprised CD4+ or CD8+ T cells sorted from blood, sampled in a trial of the OX40 agonist ivuxolimab. The CDR3 DNA follows: TGTGCCTGGAGTCTCGTCCCGGGACAGGGATTGGGCACTGAAGCTTTCTTT. Protein sequence: CAWSLVPGQGLGTEAFF.